These 5 T cell receptor beta chains were all obtained from the same sample, sequenced in a study of blood T cell repertoires in COVID-19. The table came from immunoSEQ multiplex PCR; TCRdb's copy has only in-frame clones and leaves some out. The sample includes 200,000 to 250,000 clones, 80% to 85% of them seen just once. Sequenced sample: PBMCs or T cells enriched from blood (not recorded which). The receptor source for this set is a woman in her thirties or forties who had recovered from COVID-19.

V and J are TRBV11-2 and TRBJ1-1; the D is unclear. Germline loops: CDR1 SGHAT, CDR2 FQNNGV. V dropped 6 bases and J dropped 11 bases, with 22 bases sitting between them. The CDR3 is 14 amino acids. CDR3 sequence reads: CASRRLDSPGEAFF. For the CDR3, the DNA is TGTGCCAGCAGGAGACTGGATAGCCCTGGGGAGGCTTTCTTT.

This chain links TRBV6-5 with TRBJ1-2; D remains ambiguous. Trimming pared 0 bases from V and 3 bases from J, leaving 8 bases between. From germline, CDR1 is MNHEY and CDR2 SVGAGI. The CDR3 consists of 14 residues. The CDR3 nucleotides are TGTGCCAGCAGTTACTCGTATCGGGACTATGGCTACACCTTC. Its translation: CASSYSYRDYGYTF.

The rearrangement uses TRBV11-3 and TRBJ2-2; TRBD2 matches 8 bases. The V and J ends lost 3 bases and 5 bases, in that order; junction bases with no gene match: 14. Per the germline V gene, CDR1 is SGHNT and CDR2 is YENEEA. The CDR3 runs 18 residues. For the CDR3, the DNA is TGTGCCAGCAGCTTCGCAGCGGGAGTTAGCGGAGGTACCGGGGAGCTGTTTTTT. It encodes CASSFAAGVSGGTGELFF.

This clone was counted once. This chain connects TRBV7-2 to TRBJ2-3; D perhaps matches TRBD1 (6 bases). The V and J ends lost 1 base and 4 bases respectively, with 15 bases between them. This CDR3 has 16 amino acids. Germline-derived CDR1 and CDR2 are SGHTA and FQGNSA. The CDR3 nucleotides are TGTGCCAGCAGCTTAGGCTCGGCAGGGGTGGCAGATACGCAGTATTTT. Protein: CASSLGSAGVADTQYF.

This clone was counted only a few times. The chain combines TRBV4-1 with TRBJ2-1, with TRBD2 identical over 12 bases. V shed 0 bases, J shed 6 bases, and the junction held 12 bases outside the gene matches. CDR1 and CDR2 (germline): MGHRA, YSYEKL. The CDR3 contains 19 residues. The CDR3 here is CASSQDNPLAGGPGNEQFF. The CDR3 region has the DNA TGCGCCAGCAGCCAAGATAACCCCCTAGCGGGAGGGCCGGGCAATGAGCAGTTCTTC.